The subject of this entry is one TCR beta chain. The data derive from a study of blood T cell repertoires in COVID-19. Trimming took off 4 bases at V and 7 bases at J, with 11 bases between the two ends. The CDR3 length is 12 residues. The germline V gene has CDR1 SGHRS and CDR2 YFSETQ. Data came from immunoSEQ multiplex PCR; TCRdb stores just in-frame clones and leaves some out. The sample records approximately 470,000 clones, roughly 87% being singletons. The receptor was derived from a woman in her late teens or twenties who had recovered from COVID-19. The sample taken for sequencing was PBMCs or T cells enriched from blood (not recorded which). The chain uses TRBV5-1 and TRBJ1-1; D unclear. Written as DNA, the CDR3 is TGCGCCAGCAGCCTCCTGGGGAGTGAAGCTTTCTTT. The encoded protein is CASSLLGSEAFF.